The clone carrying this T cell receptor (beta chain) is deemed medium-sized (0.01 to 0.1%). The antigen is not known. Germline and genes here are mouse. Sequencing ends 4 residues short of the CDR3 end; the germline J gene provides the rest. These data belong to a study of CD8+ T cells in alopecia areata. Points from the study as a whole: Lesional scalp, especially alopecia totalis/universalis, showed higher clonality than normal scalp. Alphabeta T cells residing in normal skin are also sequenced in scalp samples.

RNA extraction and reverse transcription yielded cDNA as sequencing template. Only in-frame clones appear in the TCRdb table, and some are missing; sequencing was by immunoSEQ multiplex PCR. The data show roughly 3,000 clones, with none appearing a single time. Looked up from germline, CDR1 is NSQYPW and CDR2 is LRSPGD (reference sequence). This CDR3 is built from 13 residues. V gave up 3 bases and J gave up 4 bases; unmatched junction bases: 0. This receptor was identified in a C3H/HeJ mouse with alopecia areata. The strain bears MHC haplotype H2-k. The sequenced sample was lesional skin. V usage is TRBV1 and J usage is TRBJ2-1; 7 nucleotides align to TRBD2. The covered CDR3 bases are TGCACCTGCAGTGCCTGGGGGTATGCT. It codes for CTCSAWGYA. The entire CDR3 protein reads CTCSAWGYAEQFF.